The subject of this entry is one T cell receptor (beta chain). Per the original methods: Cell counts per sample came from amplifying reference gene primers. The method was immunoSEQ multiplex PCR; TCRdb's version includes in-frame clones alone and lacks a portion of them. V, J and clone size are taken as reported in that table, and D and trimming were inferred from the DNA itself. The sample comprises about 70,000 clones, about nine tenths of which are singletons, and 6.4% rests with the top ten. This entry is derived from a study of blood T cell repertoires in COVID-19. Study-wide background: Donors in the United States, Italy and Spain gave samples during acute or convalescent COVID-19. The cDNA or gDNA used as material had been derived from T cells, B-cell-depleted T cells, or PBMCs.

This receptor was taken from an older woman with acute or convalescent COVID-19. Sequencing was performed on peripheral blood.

CDR3 sequence (DNA): TGTGCCAGCAGTTCTATTAAGCGGGACAGGGGAGTCACAGATACGCAGTATTTT. This codes for CASSSIKRDRGVTDTQYF. V usage is TRBV28 and J usage is TRBJ2-3, with 10 nucleotides matching TRBD1. J was trimmed by 2 bases and V by 4 bases; bases with no gene match: 12. The CDR3 spans 18 residues. CDR1 and CDR2 (germline): MDHEN, SYDVKM. Based on the CDR3 plus reference TRBV28 and TRBJ2-3, the full variable domain is DVKVTQSSRYLVKRTGEKVFLECVQDMDHENMFWYRQDPGLGLRLIYFSYDVKMKEKGDIPEGYSVSREKKERFSLILESASTNQTSMYLCASSSIKRDRGVTDTQYFGPGTRLTVL.